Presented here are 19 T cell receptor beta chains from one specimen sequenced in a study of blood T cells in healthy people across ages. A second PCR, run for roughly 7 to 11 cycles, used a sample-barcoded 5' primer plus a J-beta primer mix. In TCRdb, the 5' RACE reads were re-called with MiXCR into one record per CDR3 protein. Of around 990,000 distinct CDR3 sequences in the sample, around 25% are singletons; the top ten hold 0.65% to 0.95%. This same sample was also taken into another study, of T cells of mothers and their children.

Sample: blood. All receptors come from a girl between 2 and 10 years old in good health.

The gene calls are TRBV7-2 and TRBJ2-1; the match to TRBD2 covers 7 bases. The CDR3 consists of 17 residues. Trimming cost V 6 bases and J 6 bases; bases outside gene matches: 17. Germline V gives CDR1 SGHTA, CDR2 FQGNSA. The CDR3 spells CASSLEVGLAVSNEQFF. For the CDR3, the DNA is TGTGCCAGCAGTCTAGAGGTCGGGCTAGCGGTAAGCAATGAGCAGTTCTTC.

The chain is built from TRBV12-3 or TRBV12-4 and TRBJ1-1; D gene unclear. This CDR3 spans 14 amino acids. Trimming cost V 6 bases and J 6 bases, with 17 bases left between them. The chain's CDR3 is CASSFTTDEAEAFF. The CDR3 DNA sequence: TGTGCCAGCAGCTTCACAACGGACGAGGCTGAAGCTTTCTTT.

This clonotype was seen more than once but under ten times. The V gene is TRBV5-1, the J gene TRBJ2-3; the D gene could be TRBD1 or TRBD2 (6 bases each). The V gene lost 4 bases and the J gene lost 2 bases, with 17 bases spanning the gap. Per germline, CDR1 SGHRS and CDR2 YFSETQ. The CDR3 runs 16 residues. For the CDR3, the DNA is TGCGCCAGCAGCCCAGGGGAGGCGGGTCCCACAGATACGCAGTATTTT. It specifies CASSPGEAGPTDTQYF.

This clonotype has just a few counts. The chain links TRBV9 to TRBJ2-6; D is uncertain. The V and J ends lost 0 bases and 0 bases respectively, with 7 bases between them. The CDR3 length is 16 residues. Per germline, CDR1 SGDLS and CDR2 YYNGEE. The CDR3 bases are TGTGCCAGCAGCGTAGACGAACGCTCTGGGGCCAACGTCCTGACTTTC. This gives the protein CASSVDERSGANVLTF.

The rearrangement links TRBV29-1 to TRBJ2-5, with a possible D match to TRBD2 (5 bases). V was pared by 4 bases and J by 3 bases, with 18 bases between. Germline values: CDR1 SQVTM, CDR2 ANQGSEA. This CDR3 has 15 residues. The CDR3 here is CSVVGNAGIKETQYF. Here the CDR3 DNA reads TGCAGCGTTGTGGGCAATGCGGGTATCAAAGAGACCCAGTACTTC.

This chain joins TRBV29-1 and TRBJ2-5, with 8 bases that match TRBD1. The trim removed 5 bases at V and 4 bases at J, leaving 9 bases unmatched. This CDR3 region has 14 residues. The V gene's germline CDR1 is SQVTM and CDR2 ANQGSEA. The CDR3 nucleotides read TGCAGCGTTTCGGCAGGGGGCATGGGAGAGACCCAGTACTTC. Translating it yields CSVSAGGMGETQYF.

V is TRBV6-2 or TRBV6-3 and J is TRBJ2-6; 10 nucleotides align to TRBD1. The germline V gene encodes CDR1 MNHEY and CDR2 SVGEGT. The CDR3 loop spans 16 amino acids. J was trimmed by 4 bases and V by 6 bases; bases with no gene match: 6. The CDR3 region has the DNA TGTGCCAGCAGATCGGGACAGGGGAAAGGGGCCAACGTCCTGACTTTC. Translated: CASRSGQGKGANVLTF.

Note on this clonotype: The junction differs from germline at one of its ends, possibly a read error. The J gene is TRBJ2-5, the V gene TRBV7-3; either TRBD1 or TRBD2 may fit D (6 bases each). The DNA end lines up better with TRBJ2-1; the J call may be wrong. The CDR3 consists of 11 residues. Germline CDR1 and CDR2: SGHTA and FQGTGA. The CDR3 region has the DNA TGTGCCTGCAGCTTAGGGGGGGAGCAGTTCTTC. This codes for CACSLGGEQFF.

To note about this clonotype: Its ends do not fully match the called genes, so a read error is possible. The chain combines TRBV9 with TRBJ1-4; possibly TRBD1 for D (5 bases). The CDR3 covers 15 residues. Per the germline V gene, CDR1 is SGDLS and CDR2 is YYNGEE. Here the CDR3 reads CASSTDSDWDEKLLF. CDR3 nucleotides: TGTGCCAGCAGCACCGACAGCGACTGGGATGAAAAACTGCTTTTT.

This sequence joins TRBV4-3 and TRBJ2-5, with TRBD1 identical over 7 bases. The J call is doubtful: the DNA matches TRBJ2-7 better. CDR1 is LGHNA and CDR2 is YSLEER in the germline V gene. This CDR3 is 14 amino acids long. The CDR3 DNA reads TGCGCCAGCAGCAGGGACAGCGACGATTACGAGCAGTACTTC. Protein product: CASSRDSDDYEQYF.

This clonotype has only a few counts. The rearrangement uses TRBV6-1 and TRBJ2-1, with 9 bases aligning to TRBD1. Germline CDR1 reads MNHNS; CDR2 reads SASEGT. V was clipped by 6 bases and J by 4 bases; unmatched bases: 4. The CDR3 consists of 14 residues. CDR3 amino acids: CASRDRGSYNEQFF. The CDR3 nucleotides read TGTGCCAGCAGGGACAGGGGTTCATACAATGAGCAGTTCTTC.

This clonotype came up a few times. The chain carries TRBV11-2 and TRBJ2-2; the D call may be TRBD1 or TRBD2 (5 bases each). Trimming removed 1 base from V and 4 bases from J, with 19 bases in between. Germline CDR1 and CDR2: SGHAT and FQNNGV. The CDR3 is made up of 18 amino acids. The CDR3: CASSLVFWGGEGTGELFF. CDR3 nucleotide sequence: TGTGCCAGCAGCTTAGTCTTCTGGGGCGGCGAGGGCACCGGGGAGCTGTTTTTT. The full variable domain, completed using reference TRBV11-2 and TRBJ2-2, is EAGVAQSPRYKIIEKRQSVAFWCNPISGHATLYWYQQILGQGPKLLIQFQNNGVVDDSQLPKDRFSAERLKGVDSTLKIQPAKLEDSAVYLCASSLVFWGGEGTGELFFGEGSRLTVL.

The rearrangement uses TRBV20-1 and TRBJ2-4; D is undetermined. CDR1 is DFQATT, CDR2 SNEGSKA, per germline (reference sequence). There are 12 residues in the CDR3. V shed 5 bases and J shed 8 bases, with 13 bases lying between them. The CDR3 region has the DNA TGCAGTGCTCGAAAGGGTGACGACATTCAGTACTTC. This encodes CSARKGDDIQYF.

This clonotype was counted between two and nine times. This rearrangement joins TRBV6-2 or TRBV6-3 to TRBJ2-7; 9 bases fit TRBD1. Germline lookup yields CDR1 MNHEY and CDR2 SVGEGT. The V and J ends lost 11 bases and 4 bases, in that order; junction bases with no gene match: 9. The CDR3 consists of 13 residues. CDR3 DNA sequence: TGTGCCGGAGGACAGGGGTTTCTTTACGAGCAGTACTTC. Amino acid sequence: CAGGQGFLYEQYF.

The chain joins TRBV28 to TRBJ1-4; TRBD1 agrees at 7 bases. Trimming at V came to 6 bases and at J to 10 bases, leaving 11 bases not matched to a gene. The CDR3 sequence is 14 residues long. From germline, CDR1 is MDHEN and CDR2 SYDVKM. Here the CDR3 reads CASSRGGSGGKLFF. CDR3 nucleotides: TGTGCCAGCAGCAGGGGGGGGTCAGGCGGAAAACTGTTTTTT.

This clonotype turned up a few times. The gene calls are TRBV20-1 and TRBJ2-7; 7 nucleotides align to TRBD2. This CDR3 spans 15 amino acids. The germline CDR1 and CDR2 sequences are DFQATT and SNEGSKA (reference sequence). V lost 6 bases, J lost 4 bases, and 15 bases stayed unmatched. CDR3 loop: CSATAVLAGIYEQYF. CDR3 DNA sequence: TGCAGTGCCACGGCGGTGTTAGCGGGTATTTACGAGCAGTACTTC.

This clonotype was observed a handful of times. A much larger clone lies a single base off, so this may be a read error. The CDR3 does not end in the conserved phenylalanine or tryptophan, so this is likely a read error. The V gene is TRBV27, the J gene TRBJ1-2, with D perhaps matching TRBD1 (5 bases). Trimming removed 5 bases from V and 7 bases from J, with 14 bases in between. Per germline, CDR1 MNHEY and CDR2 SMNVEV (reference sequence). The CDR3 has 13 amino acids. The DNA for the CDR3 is TGTGCCAGCAGTCGGGGGGAGGGTAGTGGCTACACCCTC. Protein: CASSRGEGSGYTL.

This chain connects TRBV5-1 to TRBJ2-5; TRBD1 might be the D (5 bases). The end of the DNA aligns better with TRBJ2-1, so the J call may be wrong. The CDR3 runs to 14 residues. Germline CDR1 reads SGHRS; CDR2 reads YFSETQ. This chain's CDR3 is CASAQGSPYNEQFF. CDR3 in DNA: TGCGCCAGCGCGCAGGGTTCGCCCTACAATGAGCAGTTCTTC.

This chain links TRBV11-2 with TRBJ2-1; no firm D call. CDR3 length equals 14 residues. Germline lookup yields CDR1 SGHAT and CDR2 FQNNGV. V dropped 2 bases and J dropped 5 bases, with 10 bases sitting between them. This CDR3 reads CASSLWFQDNEQFF. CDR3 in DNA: TGTGCCAGCAGCTTATGGTTCCAAGACAATGAGCAGTTCTTC. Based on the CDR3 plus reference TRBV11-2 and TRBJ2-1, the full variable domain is EAGVAQSPRYKIIEKRQSVAFWCNPISGHATLYWYQQILGQGPKLLIQFQNNGVVDDSQLPKDRFSAERLKGVDSTLKIQPAKLEDSAVYLCASSLWFQDNEQFFGPGTRLTVL.